This TCR beta chain was found in a study of metastatic and nonmetastatic thyroid tumors. Each patient went into thyroid surgery without having received any treatment. The V end lost 1 base, the J end lost 4 bases, and 8 bases lay between the germline ends. The CDR3 length is 14 residues. Germline CDR1 is SGHDN and CDR2 is FVKESK. The sample holds a few counts of this clone. TCRdb reprocessed the PCR reads via MiXCR. The sample has about 45,000 clones, less than 5% seen once; the top ten hold around 9.6%. V gene TRBV14 combines with J gene TRBJ2-1, with D perhaps matching TRBD1 or TRBD2 (5 bases each). This clonotype originated in a female donor with papillary thyroid cancer or a benign thyroid nodule (not recorded which). Some clones in this sample may be carry-over from other donors' samples. Sequencing was performed on blood. CDR3 bases: TGTGCCAGCAGCCAAGGATGGGGGTACAATGAGCAGTTCTTC. Translation: CASSQGWGYNEQFF. The full variable domain, its missing parts supplied by reference TRBV14 and TRBJ2-1, is EAGVTQFPSHSVIEKGQTVTLRCDPISGHDNLYWYRRVMGKEIKFLLHFVKESKQDESGMPNNRFLAERTGGTYSTLKVQPAELEDSGVYFCASSQGWGYNEQFFGPGTRLTVL.